This T cell receptor beta chain was found in a study of blood T cell repertoires in COVID-19. Study details: The samples span acute and convalescent COVID-19 from the United States, Italy and Spain. Sample material is recorded as cDNA or gDNA derived from T cells, B-cell-depleted T cells, or PBMCs.

CDR3 length equals 15 residues. The germline V and J ends were trimmed by 5 bases and 5 bases, with 20 bases remaining between them. Germline CDR1 reads SGHNT; CDR2 reads YYREEE (reference sequence). As handled by the study authors: From reference gene primer amplification, estimates of nucleated cell counts were derived. Only in-frame clones appear in the TCRdb table, and some are missing; sequencing was by immunoSEQ multiplex PCR. The V and J calls and the clone size are those of that table, but D and trimming were determined from the DNA. The profile shows over 100,000 clones, 60% to 75% of them singletons. The table lists this clone with a count of one.

V and J are TRBV5-4 and TRBJ2-7, with D possibly TRBD2 on 7 matching bases. Sequencing was done on a sample of peripheral blood. This clonotype originated in an older woman with acute or convalescent COVID-19. The CDR3 DNA reads TGTGCCAGCAGTTTACCCCATGGGGGGGCTGACGAGCAGTACTTC. Encoded protein: CASSLPHGGADEQYF.